A single sample gave rise to the 4 T cell receptor beta chains below, sequenced in a study of blood T cell repertoires in COVID-19 (dated by TCRdb to the early 2020s). The library relied on the immunoSEQ multiplex PCR assay. The table comes from immuneACCESS by way of TCRdb, which keeps in-frame sequences with V and J called. Part of the clones is missing from these tables; in studies checked, under half for an unresolved V gene and the rest for unknown reasons. This sample has hundreds of thousands of clones in its table, and just over 90% of those were observed once. The ten largest clones represent around 2% of the sample. The sequenced sample was PBMCs or T cells enriched from blood (not recorded which). Receptor source: a woman aged 18-29 years who had recovered from COVID-19.

The chain couples TRBV7-6 to TRBJ1-3; 7 bases map to TRBD1. The CDR3 extends over 16 amino acids. The V gene end was trimmed by 0 bases and the J gene end by 3 bases; junction bases not matched to a gene: 5. Germline V gene sequence: CDR1 SGHVS, CDR2 FNYEAQ. CDR3 coding DNA: TGTGCCAGCAGCTTAGCAACAGGGGCGGGTGGAAACACCATATATTTT. This gives the protein CASSLATGAGGNTIYF.

The chain employs TRBV18 and TRBJ1-1; D uncertain. Germline V gene data show CDR1 as KGHSH and CDR2 as LQKENI. V lost 3 bases and J 1 base, leaving 12 bases between the germline ends. CDR3 length: 15 amino acids. The CDR3 DNA follows: TGTGCCAGCTCACCGGTTTGGGGAGGGAACACTGAAGCTTTCTTT. It is translated as CASSPVWGGNTEAFF.

The rearrangement uses TRBV11-3 and TRBJ2-7; 8 bases are a match to TRBD2. J was trimmed by 2 bases and V by 5 bases; bases with no gene match: 8. This CDR3 has 15 amino acids. CDR1 SGHNT and CDR2 YENEEA come from the germline V gene. CDR3: CASSPAAGETYEQYF. The CDR3 nucleotides read TGTGCCAGCAGCCCGGCAGCGGGGGAAACCTACGAGCAGTACTTC.

This clone showed up just once. The chain couples TRBV7-3 to TRBJ2-3; the D gene is possibly TRBD2 (6 bases). CDR3 length: 14 amino acids. The V end lost 2 bases, the J end lost 2 bases, and 8 bases lay between the germline ends. Germline-derived CDR1 and CDR2 are SGHTA and FQGTGA. The CDR3 loop reads CASSLRGTTDTQYF. CDR3 DNA: TGTGCCAGCAGCTTACGGGGGACCACAGATACGCAGTATTTT.